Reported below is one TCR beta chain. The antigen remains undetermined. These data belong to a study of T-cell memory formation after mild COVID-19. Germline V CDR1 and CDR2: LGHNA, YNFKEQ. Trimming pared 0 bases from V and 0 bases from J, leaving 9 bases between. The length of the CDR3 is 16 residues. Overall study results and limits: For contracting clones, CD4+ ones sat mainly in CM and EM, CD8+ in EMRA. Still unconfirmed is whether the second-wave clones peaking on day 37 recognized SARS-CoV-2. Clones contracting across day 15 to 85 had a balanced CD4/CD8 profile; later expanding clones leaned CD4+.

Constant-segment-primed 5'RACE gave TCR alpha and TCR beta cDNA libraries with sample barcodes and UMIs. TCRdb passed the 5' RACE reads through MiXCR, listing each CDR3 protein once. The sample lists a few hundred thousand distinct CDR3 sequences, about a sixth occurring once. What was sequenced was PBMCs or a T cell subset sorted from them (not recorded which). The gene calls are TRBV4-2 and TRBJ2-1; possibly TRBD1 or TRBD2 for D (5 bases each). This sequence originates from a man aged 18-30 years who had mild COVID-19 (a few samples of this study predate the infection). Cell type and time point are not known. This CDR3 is CASSQDGTSSYNEQFF. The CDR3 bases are TGTGCCAGCAGCCAAGATGGGACCAGCTCCTACAATGAGCAGTTCTTC.